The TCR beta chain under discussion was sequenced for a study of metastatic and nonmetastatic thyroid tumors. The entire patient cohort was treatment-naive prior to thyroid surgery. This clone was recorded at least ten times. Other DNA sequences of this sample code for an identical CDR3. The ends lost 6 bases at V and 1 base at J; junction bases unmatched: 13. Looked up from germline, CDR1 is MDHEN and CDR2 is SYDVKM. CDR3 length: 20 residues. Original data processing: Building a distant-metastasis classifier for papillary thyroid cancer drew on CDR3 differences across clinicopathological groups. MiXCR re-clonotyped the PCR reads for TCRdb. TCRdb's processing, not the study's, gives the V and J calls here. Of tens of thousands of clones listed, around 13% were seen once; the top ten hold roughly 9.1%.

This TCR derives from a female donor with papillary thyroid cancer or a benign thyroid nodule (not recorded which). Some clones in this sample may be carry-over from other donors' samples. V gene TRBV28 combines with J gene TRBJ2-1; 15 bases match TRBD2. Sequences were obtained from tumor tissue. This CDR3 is CASRGQGRTSGRESYNEQFF. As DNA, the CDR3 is TGTGCCAGCAGAGGACAGGGAAGGACTAGCGGGAGGGAATCCTACAATGAGCAGTTCTTC.